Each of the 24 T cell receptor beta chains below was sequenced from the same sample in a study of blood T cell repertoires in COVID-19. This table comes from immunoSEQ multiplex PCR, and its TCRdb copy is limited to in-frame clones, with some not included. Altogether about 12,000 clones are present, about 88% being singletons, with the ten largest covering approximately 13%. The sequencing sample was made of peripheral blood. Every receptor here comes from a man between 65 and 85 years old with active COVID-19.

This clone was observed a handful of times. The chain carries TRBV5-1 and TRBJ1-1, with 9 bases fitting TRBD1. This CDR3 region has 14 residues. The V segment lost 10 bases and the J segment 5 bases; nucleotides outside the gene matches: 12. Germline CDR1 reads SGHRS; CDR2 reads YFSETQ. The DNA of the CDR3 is TGCGCCTCGAAAACAGGGGGCGGGAGGACTGAAGCTTTCTTT. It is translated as CASKTGGGRTEAFF.

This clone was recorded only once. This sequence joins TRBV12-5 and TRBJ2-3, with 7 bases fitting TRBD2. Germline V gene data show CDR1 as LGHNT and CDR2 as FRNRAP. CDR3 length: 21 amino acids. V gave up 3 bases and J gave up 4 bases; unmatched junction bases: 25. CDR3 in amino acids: CASGFHTPIAGLGGSADTQYF. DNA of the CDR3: TGTGCTAGTGGTTTTCACACTCCGATAGCGGGCTTGGGAGGGTCCGCAGATACGCAGTATTTT.

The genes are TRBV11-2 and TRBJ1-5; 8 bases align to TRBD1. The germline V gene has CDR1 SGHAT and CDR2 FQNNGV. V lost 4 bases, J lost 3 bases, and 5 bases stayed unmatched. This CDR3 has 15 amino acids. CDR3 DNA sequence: TGTGCCAGCAGCTCCGGGACAGGTCTCAATCAGCCCCAGCATTTT. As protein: CASSSGTGLNQPQHF.

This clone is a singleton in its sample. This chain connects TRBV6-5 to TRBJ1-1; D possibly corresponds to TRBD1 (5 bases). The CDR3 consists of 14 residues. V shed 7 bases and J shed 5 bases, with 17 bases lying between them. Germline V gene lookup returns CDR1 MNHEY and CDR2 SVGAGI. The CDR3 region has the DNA TGTGCCAGCATACGCGGGGGTCTGAGAACTGAAGCTTTCTTT. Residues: CASIRGGLRTEAFF.

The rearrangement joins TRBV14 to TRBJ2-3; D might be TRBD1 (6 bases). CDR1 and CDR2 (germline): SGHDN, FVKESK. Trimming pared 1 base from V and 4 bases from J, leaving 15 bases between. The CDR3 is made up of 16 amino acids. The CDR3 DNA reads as TGTGCCAGCAGCCAAGTAGGGGGTTCGATCGCAGATACGCAGTATTTT. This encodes CASSQVGGSIADTQYF. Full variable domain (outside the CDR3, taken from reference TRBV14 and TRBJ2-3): EAGVTQFPSHSVIEKGQTVTLRCDPISGHDNLYWYRRVMGKEIKFLLHFVKESKQDESGMPNNRFLAERTGGTYSTLKVQPAELEDSGVYFCASSQVGGSIADTQYFGPGTRLTVL.

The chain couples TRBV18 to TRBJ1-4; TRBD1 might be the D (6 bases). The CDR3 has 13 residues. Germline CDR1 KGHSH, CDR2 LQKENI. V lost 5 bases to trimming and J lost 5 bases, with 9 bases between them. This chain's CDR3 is CASSGQPNEKLFF. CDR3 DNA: TGTGCCAGCTCAGGACAGCCCAATGAAAAACTGTTTTTT. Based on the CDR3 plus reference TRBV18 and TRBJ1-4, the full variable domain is NAGVMQNPRHLVRRRGQEARLRCSPMKGHSHVYWYRQLPEEGLKFMVYLQKENIIDESGMPKERFSAEFPKEGPSILRIQQVVRGDSAAYFCASSGQPNEKLFFGSGTQLSVL.

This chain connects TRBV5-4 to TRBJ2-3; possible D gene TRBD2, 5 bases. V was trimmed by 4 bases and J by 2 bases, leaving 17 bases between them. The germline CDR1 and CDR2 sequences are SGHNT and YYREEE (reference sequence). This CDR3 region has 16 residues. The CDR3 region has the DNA TGTGCCAGCAGCCCAGCCTCTAGCTTTTACACAGATACGCAGTATTTT. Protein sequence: CASSPASSFYTDTQYF.

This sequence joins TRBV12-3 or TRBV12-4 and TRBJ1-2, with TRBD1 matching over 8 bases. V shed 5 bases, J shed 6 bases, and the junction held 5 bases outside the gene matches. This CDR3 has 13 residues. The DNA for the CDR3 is TGTGCCAGCAGTAAGACAGGGGCCCATGGCTACACCTTC. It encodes CASSKTGAHGYTF.

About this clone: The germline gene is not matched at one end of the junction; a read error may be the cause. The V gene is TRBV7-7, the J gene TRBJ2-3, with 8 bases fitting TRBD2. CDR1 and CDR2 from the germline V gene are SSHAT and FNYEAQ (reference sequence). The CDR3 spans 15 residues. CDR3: CASSPGGGPTDTQYF. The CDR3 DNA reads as TGTGCTAGCAGCCCGGGCGGGGGGCCCACAGATACGCAGTATTTT.

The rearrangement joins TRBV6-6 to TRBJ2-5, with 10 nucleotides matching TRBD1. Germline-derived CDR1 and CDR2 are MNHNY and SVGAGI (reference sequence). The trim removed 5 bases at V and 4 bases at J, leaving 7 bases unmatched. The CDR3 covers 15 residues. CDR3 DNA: TGTGCCAGCAGTCATGGACAGGGGGAGGGAGAGACCCAGTACTTC. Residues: CASSHGQGEGETQYF.

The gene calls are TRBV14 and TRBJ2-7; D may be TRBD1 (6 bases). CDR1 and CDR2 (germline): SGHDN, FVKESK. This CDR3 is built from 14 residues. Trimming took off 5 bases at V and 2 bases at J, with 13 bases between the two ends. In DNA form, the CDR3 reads TGTGCCAGCAGCTGGGGGCCGGAGACCTACGAGCAGTACTTC. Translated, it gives CASSWGPETYEQYF. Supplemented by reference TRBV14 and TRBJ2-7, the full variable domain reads EAGVTQFPSHSVIEKGQTVTLRCDPISGHDNLYWYRRVMGKEIKFLLHFVKESKQDESGMPNNRFLAERTGGTYSTLKVQPAELEDSGVYFCASSWGPETYEQYFGPGTRLTVT.

The CDR3 protein is CASSRDRGPNQPQHF. CDR3 bases: TGTGCCAGTAGCCGGGACAGAGGGCCTAATCAGCCCCAGCATTTT. This chain joins TRBV19 and TRBJ1-5; 7 bases map to TRBD1. CDR3 size: 15 residues. In germline, CDR1 is LNHDA, CDR2 SQIVND (reference sequence). The junction had 9 bases not matched to a gene; V was cut back by 6 bases and J by 4 bases.

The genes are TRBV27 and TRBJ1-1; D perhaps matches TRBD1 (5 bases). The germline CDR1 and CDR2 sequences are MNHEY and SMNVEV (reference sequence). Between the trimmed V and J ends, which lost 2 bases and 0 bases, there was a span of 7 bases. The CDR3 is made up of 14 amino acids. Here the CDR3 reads CASSLGAVNTEAFF. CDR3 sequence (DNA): TGTGCCAGCAGTTTAGGGGCAGTGAACACTGAAGCTTTCTTT.

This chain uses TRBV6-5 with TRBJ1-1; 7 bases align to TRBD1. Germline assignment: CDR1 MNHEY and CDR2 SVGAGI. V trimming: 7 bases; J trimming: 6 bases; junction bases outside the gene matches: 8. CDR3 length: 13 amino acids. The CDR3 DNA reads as TGTGCCAGCATGGAGGGGGCCAACCCTGAAGCTTTCTTT. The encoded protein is CASMEGANPEAFF.

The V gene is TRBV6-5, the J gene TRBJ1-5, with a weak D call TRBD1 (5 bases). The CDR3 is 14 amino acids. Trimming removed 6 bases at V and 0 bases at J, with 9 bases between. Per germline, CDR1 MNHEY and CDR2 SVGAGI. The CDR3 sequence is CASRQGNSNQPQHF. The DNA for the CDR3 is TGTGCCAGCAGGCAGGGAAATAGCAATCAGCCCCAGCATTTT.

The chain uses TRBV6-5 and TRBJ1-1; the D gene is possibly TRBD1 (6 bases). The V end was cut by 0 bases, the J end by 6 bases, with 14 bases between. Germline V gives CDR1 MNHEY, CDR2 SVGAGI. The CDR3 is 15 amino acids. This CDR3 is CASSYSRTAVPEAFF. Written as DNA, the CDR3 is TGTGCCAGCAGTTACTCAAGGACAGCCGTTCCTGAAGCTTTCTTT.

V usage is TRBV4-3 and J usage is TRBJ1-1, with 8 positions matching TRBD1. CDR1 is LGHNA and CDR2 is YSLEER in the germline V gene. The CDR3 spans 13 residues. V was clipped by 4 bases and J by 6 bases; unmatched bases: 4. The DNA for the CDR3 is TGCGCCAGCAGCCGACAGGGGAAACCTGAAGCTTTCTTT. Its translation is CASSRQGKPEAFF.

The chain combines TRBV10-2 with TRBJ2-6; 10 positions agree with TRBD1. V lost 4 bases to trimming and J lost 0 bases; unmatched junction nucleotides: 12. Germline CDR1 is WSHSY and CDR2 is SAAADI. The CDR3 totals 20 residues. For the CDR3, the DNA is TGCGCCAGCAGTGGTCGGCTCCGGGACAGGGGAAACTCTGGGGCCAACGTCCTGACTTTC. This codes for CASSGRLRDRGNSGANVLTF.

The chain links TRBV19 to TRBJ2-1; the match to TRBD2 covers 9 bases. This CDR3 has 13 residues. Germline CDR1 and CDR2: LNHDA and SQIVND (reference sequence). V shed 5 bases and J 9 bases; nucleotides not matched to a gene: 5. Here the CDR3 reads CASSPRLAAEQFF. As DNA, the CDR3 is TGTGCCAGTAGTCCCCGACTAGCGGCTGAGCAGTTCTTC.

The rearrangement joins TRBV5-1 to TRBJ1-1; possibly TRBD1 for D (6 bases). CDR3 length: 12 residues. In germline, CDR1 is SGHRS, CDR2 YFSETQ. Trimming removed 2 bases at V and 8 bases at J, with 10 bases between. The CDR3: CASSFTGLEAFF. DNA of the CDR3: TGCGCCAGCAGCTTTACAGGGTTAGAAGCTTTCTTT.

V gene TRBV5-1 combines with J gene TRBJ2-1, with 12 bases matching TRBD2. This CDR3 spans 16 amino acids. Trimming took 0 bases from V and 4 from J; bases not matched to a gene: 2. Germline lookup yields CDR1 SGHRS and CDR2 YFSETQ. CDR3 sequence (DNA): TGCGCCAGCAGCTTGGGACTAGCGGGGGCTTACAATGAGCAGTTCTTC. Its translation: CASSLGLAGAYNEQFF.

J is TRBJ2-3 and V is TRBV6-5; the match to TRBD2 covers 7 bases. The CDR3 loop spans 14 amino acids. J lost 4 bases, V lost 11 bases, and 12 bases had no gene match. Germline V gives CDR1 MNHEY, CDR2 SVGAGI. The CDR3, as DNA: TGTGCCTCTAAAGGGGCGGGGGAGGCAGATACGCAGTATTTT. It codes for CASKGAGEADTQYF.

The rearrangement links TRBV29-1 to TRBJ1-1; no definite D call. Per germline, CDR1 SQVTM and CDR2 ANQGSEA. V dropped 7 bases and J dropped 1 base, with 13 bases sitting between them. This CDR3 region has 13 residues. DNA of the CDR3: TGCAGCGCACCTACCGGGAAGAACACTGAAGCTTTCTTT. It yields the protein CSAPTGKNTEAFF. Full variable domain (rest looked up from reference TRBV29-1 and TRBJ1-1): SAVISQKPSRDICQRGTSLTIQCQVDSQVTMMFWYRQQPGQSLTLIATANQGSEATYESGFVIDKFPISRPNLTFSTLTVSNMSPEDSSIYLCSAPTGKNTEAFFGQGTRLTVV.

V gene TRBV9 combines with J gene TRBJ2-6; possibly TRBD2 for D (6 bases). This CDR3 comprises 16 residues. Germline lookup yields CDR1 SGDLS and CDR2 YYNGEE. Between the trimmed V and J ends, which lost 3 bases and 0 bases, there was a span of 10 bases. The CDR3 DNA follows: TGTGCCAGCAGCGCGGGGGAGTTCTCTGGGGCCAACGTCCTGACTTTC. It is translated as CASSAGEFSGANVLTF.